The sample holds one count of the clone carrying this T cell receptor (beta chain). CDR3 length: 15 amino acids. The J segment lost 10 bases and the V segment lost 3 bases, leaving 12 bases of the junction unmatched. Germline V gene sequence: CDR1 LNHDA, CDR2 SQIVND (reference sequence). This sample was taken from a study of blood T cell repertoires in COVID-19. Study-level background: Researchers got acute and convalescent COVID-19 samples from the United States, Italy and Spain.

The table came from immunoSEQ multiplex PCR; TCRdb's copy has only in-frame clones and leaves some out. The sample holds about 190,000 clones, 80% to 85% seen once. This receptor was taken from a woman aged 40 to 50 with acute or convalescent COVID-19. The sequenced material came from peripheral blood. The chain combines TRBV19 with TRBJ2-1, with TRBD1 matching over 7 bases. CDR3 protein: CASSIDIRGQREQFF. As DNA, the CDR3 is TGTGCCAGTAGTATTGATATAAGGGGACAGAGGGAGCAGTTCTTC.